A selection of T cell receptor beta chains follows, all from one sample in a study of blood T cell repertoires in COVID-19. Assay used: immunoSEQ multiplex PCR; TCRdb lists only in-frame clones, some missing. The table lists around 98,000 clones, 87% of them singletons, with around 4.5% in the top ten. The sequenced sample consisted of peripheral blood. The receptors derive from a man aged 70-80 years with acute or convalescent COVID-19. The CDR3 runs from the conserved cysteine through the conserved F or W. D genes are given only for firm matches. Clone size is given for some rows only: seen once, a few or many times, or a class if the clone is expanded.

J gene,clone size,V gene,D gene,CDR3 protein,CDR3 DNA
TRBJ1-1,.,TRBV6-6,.,CASSYVANTEAFF,TGTGCCAGCAGTTACGTAGCAAACACTGAAGCTTTCTTT
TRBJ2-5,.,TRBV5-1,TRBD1,CASSLRGPETQYF,TGCGCCAGCAGCTTGAGGGGGCCGGAGACCCAGTACTTC
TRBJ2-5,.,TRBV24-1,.,CATRSVEGETQYF,TGTGCCACTAGGTCGGTGGAGGGAGAGACCCAGTACTTC
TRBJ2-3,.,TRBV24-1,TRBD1,CATSETGGLDTQYF,TGTGCCACCAGTGAGACAGGGGGCCTAGATACGCAGTATTTT
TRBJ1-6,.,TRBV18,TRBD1,CASSPSGDRANSPLHF,TGTGCCAGCTCACCGTCCGGGGACAGGGCGAATTCACCCCTCCACTTT
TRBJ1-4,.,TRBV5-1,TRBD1,CASSRRDSVGEKLFF,TGCGCCAGCAGCAGGCGGGACAGCGTAGGTGAAAAACTGTTTTTT
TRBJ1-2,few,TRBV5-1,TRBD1,CASSPFRQGDGYTF,TGCGCCAGCAGCCCATTTAGACAGGGCGATGGCTACACCTTC
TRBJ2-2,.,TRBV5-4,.,CASSLGGKRGELFF,TGTGCCAGCAGCTTGGGCGGGAAACGCGGGGAGCTGTTTTTT
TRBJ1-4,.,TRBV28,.,CASSLPGIQAEKLFF,TGTGCCAGCAGTTTGCCAGGGATTCAGGCTGAAAAACTGTTTTTT
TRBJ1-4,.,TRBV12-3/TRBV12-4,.,CASRAGNEKLFF,TGTGCCAGCAGGGCGGGAAATGAAAAACTGTTTTTT
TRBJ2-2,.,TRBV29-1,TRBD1,CSAVGTGDTGELFF,TGCAGCGCCGTCGGGACAGGGGACACCGGGGAGCTGTTTTTT
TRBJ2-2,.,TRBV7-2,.,CASSLEVYPNTGELFF,TGTGCCAGCAGCTTAGAAGTCTACCCTAACACCGGGGAGCTGTTTTTT
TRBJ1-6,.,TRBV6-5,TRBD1,CASHQGAILHF,TGTGCCAGTCATCAGGGGGCCATCCTCCACTTT
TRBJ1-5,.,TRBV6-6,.,CASNGKGLGSNQPQHF,TGTGCCAGCAACGGAAAGGGGCTTGGTAGCAATCAGCCCCAGCATTTT
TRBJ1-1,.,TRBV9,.,CASSVVLAERTEAFF,TGTGCCAGCAGCGTAGTCCTTGCAGAACGCACTGAAGCTTTCTTT
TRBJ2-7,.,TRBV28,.,CASRTPGVSYEQYF,TGTGCCAGCCGCACACCGGGTGTCTCCTACGAGCAGTACTTC
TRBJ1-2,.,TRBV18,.,CASQGQSSEGYTF,TGTGCCAGCCAAGGACAGAGTTCTGAGGGCTACACCTTC
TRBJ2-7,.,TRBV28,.,CASSFASLHYEQYF,TGTGCCAGCAGTTTCGCGAGTCTTCATTACGAGCAGTACTTC
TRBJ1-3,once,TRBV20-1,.,CSHRAGNTIYF,TGCAGCCACAGGGCTGGAAACACCATATATTTT
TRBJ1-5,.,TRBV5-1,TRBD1,CASSRSGQDNQPQHF,TGCGCCAGCAGCCGGAGCGGACAGGACAATCAGCCCCAGCATTTT
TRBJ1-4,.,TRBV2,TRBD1,CASRPAGGREKLFF,TGTGCCAGCAGGCCGGCAGGGGGCCGGGAAAAACTGTTTTTT
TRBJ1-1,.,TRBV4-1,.,CASRQRLNTEAFF,TGCGCCAGCAGACAGAGACTGAACACTGAAGCTTTCTTT
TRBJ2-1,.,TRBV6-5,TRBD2,CASSRSGGRQFF,TGTGCCAGCAGCCGTAGCGGGGGCCGTCAGTTCTTC
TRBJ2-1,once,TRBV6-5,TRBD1,CASSYSEGAYNEQFF,TGTGCCAGCAGTTACTCCGAGGGGGCTTACAATGAGCAGTTCTTC
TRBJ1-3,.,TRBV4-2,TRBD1,CASSQTPGTGSTPPSGNTIYF,TGTGCCAGCAGCCAAACCCCCGGGACAGGGTCCACTCCCCCCTCTGGAAACACCATATATTTT
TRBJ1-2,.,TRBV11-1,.,CASSQVTGSYGYTF,TGTGCCAGCAGCCAGGTGACGGGGAGCTATGGCTACACCTTC
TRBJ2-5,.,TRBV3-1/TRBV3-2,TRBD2,CASSQVVGLAGDVETQYF,TGTGCCAGCAGCCAAGTTGTCGGGCTAGCGGGGGATGTCGAGACCCAGTACTTC
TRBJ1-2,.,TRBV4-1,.,CASSQGIRGKYGYTF,TGCGCCAGCAGCCAAGGGATCAGGGGCAAATATGGCTACACCTTC
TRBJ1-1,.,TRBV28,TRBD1,CASSPPGTAGRAFF,TGTGCCAGCAGTCCCCCCGGGACAGCAGGAAGAGCTTTCTTT
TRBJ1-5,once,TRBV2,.,CASRAGQTSNQPQHF,TGTGCCAGCAGAGCCGGACAGACAAGCAATCAGCCCCAGCATTTT
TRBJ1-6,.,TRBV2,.,CASSEAGPSSPLHF,TGTGCCAGCAGTGAAGCTGGCCCAAGTTCACCCCTCCACTTT
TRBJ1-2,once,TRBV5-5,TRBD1,CASSLPGTGRYGYTF,TGTGCCAGCAGCTTACCCGGGACAGGGCGCTATGGCTACACCTTC
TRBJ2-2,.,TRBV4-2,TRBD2,CASSQKGAGGNTGELFF,TGTGCCAGCAGCCAGAAGGGAGCGGGGGGTAACACCGGGGAGCTGTTTTTT
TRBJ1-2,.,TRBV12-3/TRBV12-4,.,CASRIGQLYGYTF,TGTGCCAGCAGGATAGGACAGCTCTATGGCTACACCTTC
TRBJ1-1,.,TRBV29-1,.,CSVGQALNTEAFF,TGCAGCGTTGGACAGGCATTGAACACTGAAGCTTTCTTT
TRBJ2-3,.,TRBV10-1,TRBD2,CASSRTSGSTDTQYF,TGCGCCAGCAGTAGGACTAGCGGGAGCACAGATACGCAGTATTTT
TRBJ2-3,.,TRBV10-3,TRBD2,CAISVAGESGDTQYF,TGTGCCATCAGTGTAGCGGGGGAGAGTGGGGATACGCAGTATTTT
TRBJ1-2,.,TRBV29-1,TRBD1,CSGHDRVGGYTF,TGCAGCGGCCATGACAGGGTTGGTGGCTACACCTTC
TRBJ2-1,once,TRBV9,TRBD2,CASSVVGREEQFF,TGTGCCAGCAGCGTAGTTGGGCGGGAGGAGCAGTTCTTC
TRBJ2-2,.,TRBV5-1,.,CASRPGHSTGELFF,TGCGCCAGCAGACCGGGACACAGCACCGGGGAGCTGTTTTTT